What follows are 18 T cell receptor beta chains derived from one specimen sequenced in a study of T cell repertoires in cytomegalovirus infection. TCRdb called the reads again in MiXCR, with one record for every CDR3 protein. The sample has roughly 600,000 distinct CDR3 sequences; 24% are singletons. The specimen sequenced was CD8+ T cells from PBMCs. The receptors stem from a human donor in good health (CMV status not recorded). Some clones in this sample may be carry-over from other donors' samples.

This clonotype was counted a few times. This chain connects TRBV20-1 to TRBJ1-6; TRBD1 might be the D (6 bases). This CDR3 comprises 18 residues. Germline CDR1 is DFQATT and CDR2 is SNEGSKA (reference sequence). Trimming took 2 bases from V and 0 from J, leaving 17 bases between them. The CDR3 coding sequence is TGCAGTGCTAGACACTCCGGGACACTGAGCTCCTATAATTCACCCCTCCACTTT. Protein sequence: CSARHSGTLSSYNSPLHF.

This clonotype has just a few counts. The chain recombines TRBV27 with TRBJ1-1; no clear D. The V gene's germline CDR1 is MNHEY and CDR2 SMNVEV (reference sequence). The CDR3 spans 11 residues. V lost 6 bases, J lost 10 bases, and 12 bases lay in between. CDR3 residues: CASRSPLGAFF. The CDR3 region has the DNA TGTGCCAGCAGATCTCCCTTGGGAGCTTTCTTT.

This clonotype was found a few times. The V call is TRBV13, the J call TRBJ1-2; 8 bases fit TRBD1. The CDR3 consists of 18 residues. Trimming at V came to 1 base and at J to 3 bases, leaving 13 bases not matched to a gene. The V gene's germline CDR1 is PRHDT and CDR2 FYEKMQ (reference sequence). Here the CDR3 DNA reads TGTGCCAGCAGCTTAGCGGCAGGGGGCGCGGTAGGCTACTATGGCTACACCTTC. Translating gives CASSLAAGGAVGYYGYTF.

This clonotype was recorded at least ten times. The chain joins TRBV10-3 to TRBJ2-7, with D perhaps matching TRBD1 (5 bases). The germline V gene encodes CDR1 ENHRY and CDR2 SYGVKD. This CDR3 region has 14 residues. Trimming pared 4 bases from V and 5 bases from J, leaving 15 bases between. CDR3 sequence (DNA): TGTGCCATCAGTGGGGGCACACGTGGACACGAGCAGTACGTC. It encodes CAISGGTRGHEQYV.

A remark on this clonotype: One junction end disagrees with the germline gene, perhaps due to a read error. J is TRBJ2-1 and V is TRBV9, with 15 bases that match TRBD2. From germline, CDR1 is SGDLS and CDR2 YYNGEE. The CDR3 extends over 19 amino acids. In nucleotides, the CDR3 is TGTACCAGCAGCGTATCAGGACTAGCGGGGGGGAATAAGCGTGGTGAGCAGTTCTTC. Encoded protein: CTSSVSGLAGGNKRGEQFF.

This sequence joins TRBV29-1 and TRBJ1-5; the D is unclear. V was trimmed by 0 bases and J by 9 bases, leaving 12 bases between them. CDR3 length: 13 amino acids. Per the germline V gene, CDR1 is SQVTM and CDR2 is ANQGSEA. The CDR3 coding sequence is TGCAGCGTTGAAGACACAGAGACCGGGCCCCAGCATTTT. The encoded protein is CSVEDTETGPQHF.

This clonotype was seen a few times. The CDR3 spells CASSPRTGRTPGYGYTF. The CDR3 region has the DNA TGTGCCAGCAGTCCCCGGACAGGGAGAACCCCGGGCTATGGCTACACCTTC. This rearrangement joins TRBV6-5 to TRBJ1-2; 8 bases match TRBD1. CDR3 length equals 17 residues. Germline CDR1 MNHEY, CDR2 SVGAGI. V lost 5 bases, J lost 4 bases, and 15 bases stayed unmatched.

Details on this clonotype: One end of the junction fails to match germline, which may point to a read error. The V call is TRBV6-2 or TRBV6-3, the J call TRBJ1-2; D uncertain. Germline V gene sequence: CDR1 MNHEY, CDR2 SVGEGT. This CDR3 has 13 residues. The CDR3 loop reads CACSPFGNYGYTF. The DNA for the CDR3 is TGTGCCTGCAGTCCCTTCGGGAACTATGGCTACACCTTC.

This clonotype was seen repeatedly, ten times or more. The chain is built from TRBV28 and TRBJ1-1; D gene ambiguous. Looked up from germline, CDR1 is MDHEN and CDR2 is SYDVKM. V was trimmed by 5 bases and J by 0 bases, leaving 13 bases between them. The CDR3 totals 15 residues. CDR3 nucleotide sequence: TGTGCCAGCAGTCTCCCGTTAGGCATGAACACTGAAGCTTTCTTT. Its translation is CASSLPLGMNTEAFF.

The CDR3 nucleotides are TGTGCCAGCAGCTCGTCTCAAACAGGGTTCTATGAGCAGTTCTTC. This sequence encodes CASSSSQTGFYEQFF. The rearrangement joins TRBV7-9 to TRBJ2-1; tentatively, D is TRBD1 (6 bases). Germline V CDR1 and CDR2: SEHNR, FQNEAQ (reference sequence). This CDR3 comprises 15 residues. V dropped 4 bases and J dropped 8 bases, with 18 bases sitting between them.

This clonotype was seen a handful of times. This chain uses TRBV29-1 with TRBJ1-2, with D perhaps matching TRBD1 (6 bases). This CDR3 is 12 amino acids long. Germline V gene sequence: CDR1 SQVTM, CDR2 ANQGSEA. The ends were cut back, 3 bases at V and 5 bases at J, with 10 bases in the middle. CDR3 DNA sequence: TGCAGCGTTGATAAGGGGGATTATGGCTACACCTTC. Translating gives CSVDKGDYGYTF.

This clonotype showed up many times. The rearrangement uses TRBV7-9 and TRBJ2-2; weak D call: TRBD2 (6 bases). V lost 5 bases to trimming and J lost 5 bases, with 12 bases between them. CDR1 SEHNR and CDR2 FQNEAQ come from the germline V gene (reference sequence). This CDR3 comprises 14 residues. The CDR3 sequence is CASSTGTYTGELFF. In DNA form, the CDR3 reads TGTGCCAGCAGCACCGGGACTTATACCGGGGAGCTGTTTTTT. Full variable domain (outside the CDR3, taken from reference TRBV7-9 and TRBJ2-2): DTGVSQNPRHKITKRGQNVTFRCDPISEHNRLYWYRQTLGQGPEFLTYFQNEAQLEKSRLLSDRFSAERPKGSFSTLEIQRTEQGDSAMYLCASSTGTYTGELFFGEGSRLTVL.

As concerns this clonotype: Given a much more abundant clone one base away, this may be a read error. The genes are TRBV7-3 and TRBJ2-2, with unresolved D. The V end lost 2 bases, the J end lost 2 bases, and 12 bases lay between the germline ends. Germline loops: CDR1 SGHTA, CDR2 FQGTGA. This CDR3 has 16 amino acids. The CDR3 DNA reads as TGTGCCAGCAGCTTACTCAGGATAAGAAACACCGGGGAGCTGTTTTTT. Its protein product is CASSLLRIRNTGELFF.

V gene TRBV28 combines with J gene TRBJ2-3, with a tentative D call TRBD2 (5 bases). The CDR3 contains 15 residues. Per the germline V gene, CDR1 is MDHEN and CDR2 is SYDVKM. V shed 5 bases and J shed 5 bases, with 17 bases lying between them. As DNA, the CDR3 is TGTGCCAGCAGTCCCTGGGGAGATCAAGGAGATACGCAGTATTTT. Its protein product is CASSPWGDQGDTQYF.

This clonotype was observed a handful of times. V is TRBV7-9 and J is TRBJ1-2, with D possibly being TRBD1 (6 bases). This CDR3 region has 13 residues. CDR1 SEHNR and CDR2 FQNEAQ come from the germline V gene (reference sequence). V dropped 7 bases and J dropped 8 bases, with 17 bases sitting between them. The CDR3 DNA sequence: TGTGCCAGCACCCTAAGTCCAGGGGAAGGCTACACCTTC. Translating it yields CASTLSPGEGYTF.

The chain links TRBV12-3 or TRBV12-4 to TRBJ2-1; tentative D call: TRBD1 (8 bases). V was cut by 8 bases and J by 5 bases, with 25 bases left in between. The CDR3 is 17 amino acids. The CDR3 region is CASSTSGRDRPNNEQFF. In DNA, the CDR3 is TGTGCCAGCTCTACCTCGGGGAGGGACAGGCCAAACAATGAGCAGTTCTTC.

The chain has TRBV2 and TRBJ2-7, with 9 bases fitting TRBD2. V lost 3 bases to trimming and J lost 0 bases; unmatched junction nucleotides: 12. CDR1 is SNHLY, CDR2 FYNNEI, per germline. There are 18 residues in the CDR3. CDR3 DNA sequence: TGTGCCAGCAGTGATATCGGTAGCGGGGGCCTTAGCTCCTACGAGCAGTACTTC. The encoded protein is CASSDIGSGGLSSYEQYF.

Concerning this clonotype: The CDR3 does not close with the conserved phenylalanine or tryptophan, likely indicating a read error. V and J are TRBV28 and TRBJ2-7; 10 nucleotides align to TRBD1. Germline V gene sequence: CDR1 MDHEN, CDR2 SYDVKM. CDR3 length: 15 amino acids. With 5 bases clipped from V and 2 bases from J, the junction kept 6 bases outside the gene matches. CDR3 sequence reads: CASSRRDRGTYEQYD. CDR3 nucleotides: TGTGCCAGCAGTCGACGGGACAGGGGCACCTACGAGCAGTACGAC.